What follows are 23 T cell receptor beta chains derived from one specimen sequenced in a study of post-analysis software for immune sequencing data. General study results and limits: Four or five TRBV segments, TRBV5-6, TRBV5-1 and TRBV20-1 among them, were found more frequent in patients than controls.

These receptors' targets are unknown. cDNA libraries for TCR beta contained unique molecular identifiers. TCRdb reprocessed the PCR reads via MiXCR and lists one record per CDR3 protein. In the table there are under 900,000 distinct CDR3 sequences, about 50% of which are singletons. Sequencing input: blood. Receptors were obtained from a girl aged 10-17 years with multiple sclerosis.

The chain carries TRBV5-1 and TRBJ2-3; TRBD2 agrees at 8 bases. The CDR3 totals 17 residues. Germline V lookup: CDR1 SGHRS, CDR2 YFSETQ. V dropped 0 bases and J dropped 2; count of bases not matched to a gene: 8. CDR3 amino acids: CASSLERAGGNTDTQYF. DNA for the CDR3: TGCGCCAGCAGCTTGGAGCGGGCGGGGGGCAACACAGATACGCAGTATTTT. The full variable domain, completed using reference TRBV5-1 and TRBJ2-3, is KAGVTQTPRYLIKTRGQQVTLSCSPISGHRSVSWYQQTPGQGLQFLFEYFSETQRNKGNFPGRFSGRQFSNSRSEMNVSTLELGDSALYLCASSLERAGGNTDTQYFGPGTRLTVL.

The chain links TRBV6-1 to TRBJ2-7, with 8 bases fitting TRBD2. Germline V gives CDR1 MNHNS, CDR2 SASEGT. The CDR3 has 13 amino acids. V trimming: 8 bases; J trimming: 1 base; junction bases outside the gene matches: 4. This CDR3 is CASGAGVSYEQYF. The DNA for the CDR3 is TGTGCCAGCGGAGCGGGAGTTTCCTACGAGCAGTACTTC.

As concerns this clonotype: The germline gene is not matched at one end of the junction; a read error may be the cause. This chain joins TRBV18 and TRBJ2-1, with 10 bases lining up with TRBD2. CDR3 length: 15 residues. The germline CDR1 and CDR2 sequences are KGHSH and LQKENI. This CDR3 reads CTSSPLAGGDNEQFF. The CDR3 DNA follows: TGTACCAGCTCACCTTTAGCGGGGGGAGACAATGAGCAGTTCTTC.

This chain's CDR3 is CASSESILAGYEQYF. DNA for the CDR3: TGCGCCAGCAGCGAATCCATACTAGCGGGCTACGAGCAGTACTTC. V is TRBV5-1 and J is TRBJ2-7; 9 nucleotides match TRBD2. The germline V gene has CDR1 SGHRS and CDR2 YFSETQ. The junction had 8 bases not matched to a gene; V was cut back by 4 bases and J by 3 bases. The CDR3 extends over 15 amino acids. The entire variable domain, with the rest obtained from reference TRBV5-1 and TRBJ2-7, is as follows: KAGVTQTPRYLIKTRGQQVTLSCSPISGHRSVSWYQQTPGQGLQFLFEYFSETQRNKGNFPGRFSGRQFSNSRSEMNVSTLELGDSALYLCASSESILAGYEQYFGPGTRLTVT.

This clonotype was counted between two and nine times. This chain links TRBV4-1 with TRBJ2-7; D is uncertain. CDR1 MGHRA and CDR2 YSYEKL come from the germline V gene. The length of the CDR3 is 15 residues. Trimming pared 3 bases from V and 3 bases from J, leaving 15 bases between. CDR3 in amino acids: CASSHRAESSYEQYF. CDR3 coding DNA: TGCGCCAGCAGCCATCGAGCAGAGTCCAGCTACGAGCAGTACTTC.

This clonotype has a handful of counts. The CDR3 protein is CSAQPGLGLLGTQYF. CDR3 in DNA: TGCAGTGCACAGCCGGGACTAGGGCTACTCGGGACCCAGTACTTC. The gene calls are TRBV20-1 and TRBJ2-5; 8 bases align to TRBD2. Germline V CDR1 and CDR2: DFQATT, SNEGSKA (reference sequence). This CDR3 comprises 15 residues. Trimming removed 6 bases from V and 7 bases from J; junction bases left unmatched: 16.

V usage is TRBV7-9 and J usage is TRBJ2-7; tentatively, D is TRBD2 (5 bases). V dropped 2 bases and J dropped 1 base, with 15 bases sitting between them. This CDR3 region has 16 residues. Germline V gene lookup returns CDR1 SEHNR and CDR2 FQNEAQ (reference sequence). CDR3 bases: TGTGCCAGCAGCTTAAACGGGGTAGGGTCATCCTACGAGCAGTACTTC. Its translation is CASSLNGVGSSYEQYF. Drawing the rest from reference TRBV7-9 and TRBJ2-7, the complete variable domain is DTGVSQNPRHKITKRGQNVTFRCDPISEHNRLYWYRQTLGQGPEFLTYFQNEAQLEKSRLLSDRFSAERPKGSFSTLEIQRTEQGDSAMYLCASSLNGVGSSYEQYFGPGTRLTVT.

The CDR3 is CAIMKALNTEAFF. As DNA, the CDR3 is TGTGCCATCATGAAAGCCTTGAACACTGAAGCTTTCTTT. The rearrangement uses TRBV10-3 and TRBJ1-1; D remains unclear. Germline V CDR1 and CDR2: ENHRY, SYGVKD. The CDR3 contains 13 residues. V lost 7 bases to trimming and J lost 0 bases, with 9 bases between them.

The chain joins TRBV5-1 to TRBJ2-7; weak D call: TRBD1 (5 bases). TRBJ2-5 matches the DNA end more closely, so the J call is doubtful. In germline, CDR1 is SGHRS, CDR2 YFSETQ. The CDR3 loop spans 16 amino acids. The CDR3 protein is CASSFGQGLGQETQYF. CDR3 DNA: TGCGCCAGCAGCTTTGGTCAGGGATTAGGGCAAGAGACCCAGTACTTC.

This chain joins TRBV20-1 and TRBJ2-5; 9 nucleotides match TRBD2. The J call may be incorrect, as the DNA end agrees better with TRBJ2-7. This CDR3 contains 13 residues. CDR1 DFQATT and CDR2 SNEGSKA come from the germline V gene (reference sequence). DNA for the CDR3: TGCAGTGCTATTAGCGGGAGTCTTTACGAGCAGTACTTC. Protein sequence: CSAISGSLYEQYF.

The rearrangement uses TRBV21-1 and TRBJ2-1; TRBD1 reflects the table's D call only, with no check against the DNA. TRBV21-1 is noted as a pseudogene. CDR3 length: 14 amino acids. CDR3 in amino acids: CASERGSPYNEQFF. CDR3 nucleotides: TGTGCCAGCGAAAGGGGGTCCCCCTACAATGAGCAGTTCTTC.

The rearrangement joins TRBV10-3 to TRBJ2-3; 10 bases line up with TRBD1. The CDR3 has 16 residues. With V trimmed by 0 bases and J by 5 bases, 5 bases remained unmatched. In germline, CDR1 is ENHRY, CDR2 SYGVKD. The DNA for the CDR3 is TGTGCCATCAGTGAGTCGAGGACAGGGGGTCTAGATACGCAGTATTTT. This translates into CAISESRTGGLDTQYF.

The gene calls are TRBV4-1 and TRBJ2-7; 7 bases line up with TRBD2. The V and J ends lost 4 bases and 0 bases, in that order; junction bases with no gene match: 12. The CDR3 sequence is 17 residues long. Germline assignment: CDR1 MGHRA and CDR2 YSYEKL. CDR3 in DNA: TGCGCCAGCAGCCGACTCCGGAGCGGGGCGAACTCCTACGAGCAGTACTTC. This gives the protein CASSRLRSGANSYEQYF.

The rearrangement links TRBV14 to TRBJ1-6; D is possibly TRBD1 (5 bases). V lost 3 bases, J lost 3 bases, and 9 bases lay in between. CDR1 and CDR2 (germline): SGHDN, FVKESK. This CDR3 region has 15 residues. CDR3 loop: CASSHHQGYNSPLHF. The CDR3 bases are TGTGCCAGCAGCCATCATCAGGGCTATAATTCACCCCTCCACTTT. Full variable domain (rest looked up from reference TRBV14 and TRBJ1-6): EAGVTQFPSHSVIEKGQTVTLRCDPISGHDNLYWYRRVMGKEIKFLLHFVKESKQDESGMPNNRFLAERTGGTYSTLKVQPAELEDSGVYFCASSHHQGYNSPLHFGNGTRLTVT.

This chain connects TRBV4-1 to TRBJ2-7; tentatively, D is TRBD2 (6 bases). The length of the CDR3 is 15 residues. Germline V gives CDR1 MGHRA, CDR2 YSYEKL. Trimming left V 0 bases short and J 1 base short, with 10 bases between. The CDR3 DNA reads as TGCGCCAGCAGCCAAGAAGTGGAGGGGTCCTACGAGCAGTACTTC. Encoded protein: CASSQEVEGSYEQYF.

This clonotype was seen a handful of times. The chain employs TRBV20-1 and TRBJ1-2, with 9 bases aligning to TRBD1. The trim removed 6 bases at V and 8 bases at J, leaving 10 bases unmatched. Germline CDR1 DFQATT, CDR2 SNEGSKA (reference sequence). CDR3 length: 13 amino acids. The CDR3 region is CSAQKGQGGGYTF. CDR3 nucleotides: TGCAGTGCCCAAAAGGGACAGGGAGGCGGCTACACCTTC.

In this sample, this clonotype turned up many times. Here the CDR3 reads CASSQGLAGGETQYF. CDR3 DNA: TGTGCCAGCAGCCAAGGGCTAGCGGGGGGAGAGACCCAGTACTTC. The J gene is TRBJ2-5, the V gene TRBV3-1; 11 bases agree with TRBD2. In germline, CDR1 is LGHDT, CDR2 YNNKEL (reference sequence). J gave up 4 bases and V 1 base, and 2 bases lay outside the gene matches. This CDR3 spans 15 amino acids.

The chain links TRBV12-3 or TRBV12-4 to TRBJ2-3; the D gene is possibly TRBD2 (7 bases). The V gene lost 6 bases and the J gene lost 2 bases, with 15 bases spanning the gap. The CDR3 extends over 15 amino acids. The DNA of the CDR3 is TGTGCCAGCAGCTTCCAGGGGAGGGACACAGATACGCAGTATTTT. Its protein product is CASSFQGRDTDTQYF.

Concerning this clonotype: The junction departs from the called germline gene at one end, perhaps through a read error. The chain joins TRBV15 to TRBJ1-2, with 8 bases lining up with TRBD1. This CDR3 has 14 residues. The germline gives CDR1 LNHNV, CDR2 YYDKDF (reference sequence). CDR3 loop: CAAGTGHANYGYTF. The CDR3 nucleotides are TGTGCCGCCGGGACAGGACATGCTAACTACGGCTACACCTTC.

The rearrangement links TRBV7-8 to TRBJ1-2; D gene uncertain. Germline CDR1 SGHVS, CDR2 FQNEAQ. The CDR3 contains 14 residues. The V end was cut by 1 base, the J end by 5 bases, with 11 bases between. CDR3 DNA: TGTGCCAGCAGCTTAGAGTCAAAGGGTTATGGCTACACCTTC. This codes for CASSLESKGYGYTF.

This clonotype was detected a few times. V is TRBV29-1 and J is TRBJ2-1; no reliable D call. The V gene's germline CDR1 is SQVTM and CDR2 ANQGSEA. The CDR3 is 16 residues long. Trimming pared 0 bases from V and 2 bases from J, leaving 14 bases between. Written as DNA, the CDR3 is TGCAGCGTTGAAGATCAGAGTAAACCAACCTACAATGAGCAGTTCTTC. This codes for CSVEDQSKPTYNEQFF.

The gene calls are TRBV3-1 and TRBJ1-6; 7 bases map to TRBD1. The V gene's germline CDR1 is LGHDT and CDR2 YNNKEL (reference sequence). V trimming: 3 bases; J trimming: 7 bases; junction bases outside the gene matches: 3. This CDR3 is built from 14 residues. The CDR3 region is CASSHRDRNSPLHF. DNA of the CDR3: TGTGCCAGCAGCCACCGGGACAGAAATTCACCCCTCCACTTT.

The chain has TRBV4-2 and TRBJ2-4, with no clear D. The DNA end lines up better with TRBJ2-7; the J call may be wrong. The CDR3 consists of 13 residues. Germline values: CDR1 LGHNA, CDR2 YNFKEQ. As DNA, the CDR3 is TGTGCCAGCAGCCAAGAACAGAAGCGCGAGCAGTACTTC. Encoded protein: CASSQEQKREQYF.